The TCR beta chain described here comes from a study of identifying expanded T cells in peripheral blood. Study conclusions and caveats: Technical replicates showed roughly 1.2 changed clones; around two weeks roughly 16; four weeks 19. Roughly two-week clone count variance significantly increased as total template count grew.

Remarks on this clone: Its antigen is still unknown.

No infections or other immune events were documented during collection. TCRdb's copy holds only in-frame clones and misses some; the assay was immunoSEQ multiplex PCR. The sample carries 75,000 to 95,000 clones, approximately 84% recorded once. The CDR3 is 16 amino acids. This rearrangement joins TRBV21-1 to TRBJ2-1; the table calls TRBD1, which could not be checked here. TRBV21-1 is an annotated pseudogene. The clonotype comes from a person aged 18-70 years in good health. The material sequenced was blood. Written as DNA, the CDR3 is TGTGCCAGCAGCATCACGTCAGGTGGCTGTGGCAATGAGCAGTTCTTC. This encodes CASSITSGGCGNEQFF.